These 10 T cell receptor beta chains came from one sample sequenced in a study of Ad26.COV2.S vaccination and SARS-CoV-2 variants. Treatment given: around 19 received Ad26.COV2.S at low or high dose, single or two shots; roughly five received placebo; per-sample allocation not given. Vaccine and placebo recipients were sampled on day 63 after the first injection. Libraries were prepared by immunoSEQ multiplex PCR; TCRdb keeps only in-frame clonotypes and omits some of them. Of roughly 500,000 clones in the sample, approximately 88% are singletons; the top ten hold around 13%. The sample in question was peripheral blood, obtained in a trial of Ad26.COV2.S vaccine versus placebo. All receptors derive from a person aged 18-65 years who received the Ad26.COV2.S COVID-19 vaccine or a placebo.

V is TRBV19 and J is TRBJ2-1; D not resolved. Germline V CDR1 and CDR2: LNHDA, SQIVND (reference sequence). This CDR3 region has 15 residues. Trimming pared 5 bases from V and 6 bases from J, leaving 17 bases between. This CDR3 is CASSGIASFLNEQFF. The CDR3 DNA is TGTGCCAGTAGTGGGATAGCTTCGTTCCTCAATGAGCAGTTCTTC.

The rearrangement uses TRBV30 and TRBJ2-3; D remains unclear. The germline V gene has CDR1 GTSNPN and CDR2 SVGIG (reference sequence). The V end was cut by 5 bases, the J end by 0 bases, with 6 bases between. This CDR3 region has 12 residues. The CDR3, as DNA: TGTGCCTGGTCGTCCAGCACAGATACGCAGTATTTT. It yields the protein CAWSSSTDTQYF. Variable domain in full (rest from reference TRBV30 and TRBJ2-3): SQTIHQWPATLVQPVGSPLSLECTVEGTSNPNLYWYRQAAGRGLQLLFYSVGIGQISSEVPQNLSASRPQDRQFILSSKKLLLSDSGFYLCAWSSSTDTQYFGPGTRLTVL.

The chain employs TRBV15 and TRBJ1-4; no clear D. There are 17 residues in the CDR3. Germline lookup yields CDR1 LNHNV and CDR2 YYDKDF (reference sequence). With 4 bases removed from V and 0 bases from J, the gap between germline ends came to 15 bases. CDR3 bases: TGTGCCACCAGCATTGACCTACAACTAACAACTAATGAAAAACTGTTTTTT. The encoded protein is CATSIDLQLTTNEKLFF.

This chain links TRBV19 with TRBJ2-1; maybe TRBD2 (5 bases). Germline CDR1 is LNHDA and CDR2 is SQIVND (reference sequence). The CDR3 runs to 15 residues. Trimming took 7 bases from V and 10 from J, leaving 23 bases between them. In nucleotides, the CDR3 is TGTGCCAGTAAACTAGTAGCCGTCGATGCTTGGGAGCAGTTCTTC. As protein: CASKLVAVDAWEQFF.

The chain combines TRBV7-2 with TRBJ2-3; 9 bases are shared with TRBD1. Trimming took 5 bases from V and 3 from J; bases not matched to a gene: 6. Germline loops: CDR1 SGHTA, CDR2 FQGNSA. The CDR3 covers 15 residues. The CDR3 DNA reads as TGTGCCAGCAGCCCCCGGACAGGGGTGACAGATACGCAGTATTTT. Amino acid sequence: CASSPRTGVTDTQYF.

The chain is built from TRBV5-3 and TRBJ1-6; D gene unclear. TRBV5-3 carries the ORF label, with uncertain function. This CDR3 has 12 amino acids. Trimming took 1 base from V and 7 from J, leaving 3 bases between them. CDR3 sequence reads: CARSLKNSPLHF. CDR3 DNA: TGTGCCAGAAGCTTGAAAAATTCACCCCTCCACTTT.

The V gene is TRBV9, the J gene TRBJ1-2; 7 bases agree with TRBD1. After removal of 4 bases from V and 8 bases from J, the junction contained 11 bases not matched to a gene. This CDR3 is 14 amino acids long. Per the germline V gene, CDR1 is SGDLS and CDR2 is YYNGEE. The CDR3 nucleotides are TGTGCCAGCAGCACCACACAGGGGTTGTCGGGCTACACCTTC. Protein: CASSTTQGLSGYTF.

The chain links TRBV3-1 (or the pseudogene TRBV3-2) to TRBJ1-6; D is uncertain. The germline CDR1 and CDR2 sequences are LGHDT and YNNKEL (reference sequence). The CDR3 has 17 amino acids. The V gene lost 1 base and the J gene lost 4 bases, with 14 bases spanning the gap. CDR3 sequence (DNA): TGTGCCAGCAGCCAAGGTCTGGCGCCTCGATATAATTCACCCCTCCACTTT. Translating gives CASSQGLAPRYNSPLHF.

Comment on this clone: Other nucleotide sequences from this sample produce the same CDR3. The chain uses TRBV28 and TRBJ1-5; D unclear. V lost 1 base, J lost 4 bases, and 8 bases lay in between. Germline CDR1 MDHEN, CDR2 SYDVKM. The CDR3 totals 14 residues. CDR3 protein: CASSLSGRNQPQHF. The DNA of the CDR3 is TGTGCCAGCAGTTTATCGGGGAGAAATCAGCCCCAGCATTTT.

The rearrangement links TRBV14 to TRBJ1-3; D call uncertain. V was trimmed by 2 bases and J by 4 bases, leaving 12 bases between them. The CDR3 contains 15 residues. The germline gives CDR1 SGHDN, CDR2 FVKESK. DNA of the CDR3: TGTGCCAGCAGCCAAATGGGAGGGATCGGAAACACCATATATTTT. Translation gives CASSQMGGIGNTIYF. Full variable domain (outside the CDR3, taken from reference TRBV14 and TRBJ1-3): EAGVTQFPSHSVIEKGQTVTLRCDPISGHDNLYWYRRVMGKEIKFLLHFVKESKQDESGMPNNRFLAERTGGTYSTLKVQPAELEDSGVYFCASSQMGGIGNTIYFGEGSWLTVV.